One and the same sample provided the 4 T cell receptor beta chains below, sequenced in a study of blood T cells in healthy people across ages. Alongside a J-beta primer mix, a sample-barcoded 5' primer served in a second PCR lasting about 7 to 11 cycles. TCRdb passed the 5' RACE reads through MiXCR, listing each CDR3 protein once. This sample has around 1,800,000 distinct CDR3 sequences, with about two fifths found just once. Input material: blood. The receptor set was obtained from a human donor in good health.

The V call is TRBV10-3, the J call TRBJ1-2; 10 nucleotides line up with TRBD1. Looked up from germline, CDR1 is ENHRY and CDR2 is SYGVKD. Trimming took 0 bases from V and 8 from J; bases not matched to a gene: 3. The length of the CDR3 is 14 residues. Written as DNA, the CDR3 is TGTGCCATCAGTGAGTCGGGGACAGGGGAAGGCTACACCTTC. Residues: CAISESGTGEGYTF.

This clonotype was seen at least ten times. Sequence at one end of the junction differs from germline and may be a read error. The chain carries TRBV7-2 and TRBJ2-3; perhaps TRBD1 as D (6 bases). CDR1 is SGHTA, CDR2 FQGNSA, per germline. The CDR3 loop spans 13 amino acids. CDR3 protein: CASRGAGTDTQYF. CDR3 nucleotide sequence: TGCGCCAGCAGGGGAGCGGGCACAGATACGCAGTATTTT.

As DNA, the CDR3 is TGCAGTGCTAGAGCCAAGGGACAGGGGTGGGGTGGCTACACCTTC. Translating gives CSARAKGQGWGGYTF. The rearrangement links TRBV20-1 to TRBJ1-2; TRBD1 aligns across 10 bases. The V segment lost 1 base and the J segment 7 bases; nucleotides outside the gene matches: 9. This CDR3 spans 15 amino acids. CDR1 is DFQATT, CDR2 SNEGSKA, per germline (reference sequence).

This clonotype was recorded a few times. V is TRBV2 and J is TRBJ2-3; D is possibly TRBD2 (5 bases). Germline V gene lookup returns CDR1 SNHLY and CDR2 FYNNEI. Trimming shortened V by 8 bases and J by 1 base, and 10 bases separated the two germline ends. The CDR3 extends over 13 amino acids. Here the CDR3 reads CASLERGTDTQYF. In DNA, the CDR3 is TGTGCCAGCCTTGAGAGGGGCACAGATACGCAGTATTTT. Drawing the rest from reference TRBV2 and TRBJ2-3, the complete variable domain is EPEVTQTPSHQVTQMGQEVILRCVPISNHLYFYWYRQILGQKVEFLVSFYNNEISEKSEIFDDQFSVERPDGSNFTLKIRSTKLEDSAMYFCASLERGTDTQYFGPGTRLTVL.